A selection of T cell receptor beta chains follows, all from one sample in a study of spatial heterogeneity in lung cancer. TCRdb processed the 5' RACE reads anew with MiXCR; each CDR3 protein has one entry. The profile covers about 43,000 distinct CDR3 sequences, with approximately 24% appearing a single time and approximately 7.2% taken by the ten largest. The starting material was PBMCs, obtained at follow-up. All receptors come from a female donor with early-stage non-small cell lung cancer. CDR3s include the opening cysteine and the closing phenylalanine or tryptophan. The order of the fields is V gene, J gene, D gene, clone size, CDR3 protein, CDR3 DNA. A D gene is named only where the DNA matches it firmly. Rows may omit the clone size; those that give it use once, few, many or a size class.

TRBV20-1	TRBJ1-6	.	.	CSAREGDGGLLLHF	TGCAGTGCTAGAGAGGGCGACGGGGGACTGCTCCTCCACTTT
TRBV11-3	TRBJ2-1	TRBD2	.	CASSLGGRVYNEQFF	TGTGCCAGCAGCCTGGGCGGGAGGGTATACAATGAGCAGTTCTTC
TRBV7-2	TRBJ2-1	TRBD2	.	CASSLVGGAEQFF	TGTGCCAGCAGCTTAGTCGGGGGGGCAGAGCAGTTCTTC
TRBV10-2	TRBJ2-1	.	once	CASSPGHEQFF	TGCGCCAGCAGTCCCGGACACGAGCAGTTCTTC
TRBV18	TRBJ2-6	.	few	CASSPDRTGANVLTF	TGTGCCAGCTCACCAGACCGAACTGGGGCCAACGTCCTGACTTTC
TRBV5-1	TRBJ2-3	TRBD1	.	CASSWGTVNTDTQYF	TGCGCCAGCAGCTGGGGGACAGTTAACACAGATACGCAGTATTTT
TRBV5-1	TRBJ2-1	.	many	CASSSPGTAQFF	TGCGCCAGCAGCTCCCCCGGGACTGCGCAGTTCTTC
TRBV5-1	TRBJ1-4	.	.	CASSLGFGREKLFF	TGCGCCAGCAGCTTGGGATTTGGAAGGGAAAAACTGTTTTTT
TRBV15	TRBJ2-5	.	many	CATSREFTTKETQYF	TGTGCCACCAGCAGAGAGTTTACAACTAAGGAGACCCAGTACTTC
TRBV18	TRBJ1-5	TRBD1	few	CASSVTGAEPQHF	TGTGCCAGCTCGGTGACAGGGGCAGAGCCCCAGCATTTT
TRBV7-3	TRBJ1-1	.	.	CASSWNSGDTEAFF	TGTGCCAGCAGCTGGAATTCTGGGGACACTGAAGCTTTCTTT
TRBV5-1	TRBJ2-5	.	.	CASSTGPPGETQYF	TGCGCCAGCAGCACTGGACCCCCCGGAGAGACCCAGTACTTC
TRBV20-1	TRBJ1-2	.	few	CSARDSNSYNYGYTF	TGCAGTGCTAGAGATTCGAACTCTTATAACTATGGCTACACCTTC
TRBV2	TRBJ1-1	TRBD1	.	CASSENRGHGTEAFF	TGTGCCAGCAGTGAAAACAGGGGGCACGGCACTGAAGCTTTCTTT
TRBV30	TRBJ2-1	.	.	CAWSVSNEQFF	TGTGCCTGGAGTGTATCTAATGAGCAGTTCTTC
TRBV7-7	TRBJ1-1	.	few	CASTPPGQMTEAFF	TGTGCTAGCACCCCGCCCGGGCAGATGACTGAAGCTTTCTTT
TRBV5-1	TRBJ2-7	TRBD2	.	CASSREREGLDEQYF	TGCGCCAGCAGCAGGGAGCGGGAGGGCCTCGACGAGCAGTACTTC
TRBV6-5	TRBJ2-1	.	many	CASSYSIAEDRHNEQFF	TGTGCCAGCAGTTACTCGATTGCGGAGGACCGTCACAATGAGCAGTTCTTC
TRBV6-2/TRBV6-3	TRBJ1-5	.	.	CASSYWEVRQPQHF	TGTGCCAGCAGTTATTGGGAGGTCCGGCAGCCCCAGCATTTT
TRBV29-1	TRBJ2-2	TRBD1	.	CSVDRGGTGELFF	TGCAGCGTAGACAGGGGAGGCACCGGGGAGCTGTTTTTT
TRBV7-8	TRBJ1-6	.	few	CASRDSNSPLHF	TGTGCCAGCAGGGACAGCAACTCACCCCTCCACTTT
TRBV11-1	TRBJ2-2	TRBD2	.	CASSLLLAVNTGELFF	TGTGCCAGCAGCTTATTACTAGCGGTGAACACCGGGGAGCTGTTTTTT
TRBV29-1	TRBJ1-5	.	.	CSVEIQANQPQHF	TGCAGCGTTGAAATTCAGGCAAATCAGCCCCAGCATTTT
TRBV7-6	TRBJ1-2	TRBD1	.	CACSLGGTAYGYTF	TGTGCCTGCAGCTTAGGAGGGACAGCCTATGGCTACACCTTC
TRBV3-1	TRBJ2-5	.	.	CASSQAGFRETQYF	TGTGCCAGCAGCCAAGCCGGCTTTAGAGAGACCCAGTACTTC
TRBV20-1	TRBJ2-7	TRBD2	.	CSARKSGRRGYEQYF	TGCAGTGCTAGAAAAAGCGGGAGAAGGGGCTACGAGCAGTACTTC
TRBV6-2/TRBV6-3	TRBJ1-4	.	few	CASTFRRPNEKLFF	TGTGCCAGCACCTTCCGACGACCCAATGAAAAACTGTTTTTT
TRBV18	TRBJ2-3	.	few	CASSPYAGDTQYF	TGTGCCAGCTCACCATACGCCGGAGATACGCAGTATTTT
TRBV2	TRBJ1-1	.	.	CASYTEMNTEAFF	TGTGCCAGTTATACAGAAATGAACACTGAAGCTTTCTTT
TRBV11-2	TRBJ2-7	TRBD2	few	CASSFYLEGSGRSYEQYF	TGTGCCAGCAGCTTTTACCTCGAAGGGAGCGGGAGGTCCTACGAGCAGTACTTC
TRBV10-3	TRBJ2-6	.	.	CAISDAGANVLTF	TGTGCCATCAGTGACGCTGGGGCCAACGTCCTGACTTTC
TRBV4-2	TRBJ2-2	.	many	CASTLGAGELFF	TGTGCCAGCACACTTGGAGCGGGGGAGCTGTTTTTT
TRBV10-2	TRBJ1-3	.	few	CASSGDPFSGNTIYF	TGCGCCAGCTCGGGGGACCCGTTTTCTGGAAACACCATATATTTT
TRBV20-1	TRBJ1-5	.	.	CSARGQRDNQPQHF	TGCAGTGCTAGAGGTCAGCGGGACAATCAGCCCCAGCATTTT
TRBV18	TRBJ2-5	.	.	CASSPDYQETQYF	TGTGCCAGCTCACCTGATTACCAAGAGACCCAGTACTTC
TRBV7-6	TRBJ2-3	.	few	CASSLLSQHAVDF	TGTGCCAGCAGCTTATTAAGCCAGCACGCAGTGGATTTT
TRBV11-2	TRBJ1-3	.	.	CASSMNLGSSGNTIYF	TGTGCCAGCAGCATGAACTTGGGTTCCTCTGGAAACACCATATATTTT
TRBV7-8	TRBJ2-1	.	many	CASSLWVSGHNNEQFF	TGTGCCAGCAGCTTATGGGTTAGCGGACACAACAATGAGCAGTTCTTC
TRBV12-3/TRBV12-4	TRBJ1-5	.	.	CASSLYGSQPQHF	TGTGCCAGCAGTTTATACGGGAGTCAGCCCCAGCATTTT
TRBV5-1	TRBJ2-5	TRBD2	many	CASSLAGAGETQYF	TGCGCCAGCAGCTTAGCGGGAGCCGGGGAGACCCAGTACTTC
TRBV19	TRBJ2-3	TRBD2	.	CASSIVRERGFTDTQYF	TGTGCCAGTAGTATAGTTCGGGAGCGGGGGTTCACAGATACGCAGTATTTT